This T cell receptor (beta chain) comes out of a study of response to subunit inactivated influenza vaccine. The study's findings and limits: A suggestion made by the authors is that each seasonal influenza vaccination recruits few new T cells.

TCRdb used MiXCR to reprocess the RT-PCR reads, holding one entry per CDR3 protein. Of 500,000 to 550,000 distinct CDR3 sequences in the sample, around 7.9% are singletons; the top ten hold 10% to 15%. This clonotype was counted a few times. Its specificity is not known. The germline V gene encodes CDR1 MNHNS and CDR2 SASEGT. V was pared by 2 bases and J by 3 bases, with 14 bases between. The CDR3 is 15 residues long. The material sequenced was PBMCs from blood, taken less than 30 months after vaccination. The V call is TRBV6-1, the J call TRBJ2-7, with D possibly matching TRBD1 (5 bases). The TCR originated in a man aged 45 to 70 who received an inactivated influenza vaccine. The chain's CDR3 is CASSEWQGISYEQYF. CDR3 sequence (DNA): TGTGCCAGCAGTGAATGGCAGGGAATAAGCTACGAGCAGTACTTC.